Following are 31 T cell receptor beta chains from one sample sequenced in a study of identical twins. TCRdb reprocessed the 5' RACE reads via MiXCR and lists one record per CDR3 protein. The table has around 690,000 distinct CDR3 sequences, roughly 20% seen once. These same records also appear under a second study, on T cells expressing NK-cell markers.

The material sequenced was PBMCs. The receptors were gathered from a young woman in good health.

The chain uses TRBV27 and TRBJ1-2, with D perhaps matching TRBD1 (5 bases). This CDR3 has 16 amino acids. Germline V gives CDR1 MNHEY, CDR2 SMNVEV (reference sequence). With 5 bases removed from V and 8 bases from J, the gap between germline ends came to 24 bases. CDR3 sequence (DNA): TGTGCCAGCAGTCCCTTAAATTGGGGACGCGCCACAGGCTACACCTTC. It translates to CASSPLNWGRATGYTF.

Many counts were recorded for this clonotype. As DNA, the CDR3 is TGTGCCTCACGGGGGGCCGCGGGTGAGCAGTTCTTC. Translating gives CASRGAAGEQFF. The rearrangement uses TRBV6-5 and TRBJ2-1; D may be TRBD2 (7 bases). V dropped 11 bases and J dropped 9 bases, with 17 bases sitting between them. The CDR3 consists of 12 residues. CDR1 is MNHEY, CDR2 SVGAGI, per germline.

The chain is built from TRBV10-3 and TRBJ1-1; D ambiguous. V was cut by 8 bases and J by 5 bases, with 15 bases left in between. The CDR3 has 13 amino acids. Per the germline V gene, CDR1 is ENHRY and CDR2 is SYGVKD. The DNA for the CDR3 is TGTGCCATCCGGGATCGGGATAGGACTGAAGCTTTCTTT. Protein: CAIRDRDRTEAFF.

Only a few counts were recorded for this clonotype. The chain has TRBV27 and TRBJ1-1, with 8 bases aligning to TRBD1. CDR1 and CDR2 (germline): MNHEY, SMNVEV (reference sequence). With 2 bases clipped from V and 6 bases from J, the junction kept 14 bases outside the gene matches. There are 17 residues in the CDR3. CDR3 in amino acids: CASSLGHPTGGGPEAFF. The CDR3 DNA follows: TGTGCCAGCAGTTTAGGGCACCCAACAGGGGGGGGCCCTGAAGCTTTCTTT.

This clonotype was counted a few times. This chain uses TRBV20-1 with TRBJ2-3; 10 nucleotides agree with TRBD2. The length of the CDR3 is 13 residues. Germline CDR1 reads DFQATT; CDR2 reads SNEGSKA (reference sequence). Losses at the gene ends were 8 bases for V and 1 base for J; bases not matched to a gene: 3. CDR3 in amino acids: CSHTSGGTDTQYF. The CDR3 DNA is TGCAGTCATACTAGCGGGGGCACAGATACGCAGTATTTT.

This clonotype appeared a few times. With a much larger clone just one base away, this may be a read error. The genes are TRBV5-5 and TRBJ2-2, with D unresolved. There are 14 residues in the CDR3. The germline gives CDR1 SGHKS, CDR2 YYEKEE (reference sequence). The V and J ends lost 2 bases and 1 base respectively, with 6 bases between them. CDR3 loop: CASSLGKNTGELFF. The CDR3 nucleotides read TGTGCCAGCAGCTTAGGGAAGAACACCGGGGAGCTGTTTTTT. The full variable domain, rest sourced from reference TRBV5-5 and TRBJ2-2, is DAGVTQSPTHLIKTRGQQVTLRCSPISGHKSVSWYQQVLGQGPQFIFQYYEKEERGRGNFPDRFSARQFPNYSSELNVNALLLGDSALYLCASSLGKNTGELFFGEGSRLTVL.

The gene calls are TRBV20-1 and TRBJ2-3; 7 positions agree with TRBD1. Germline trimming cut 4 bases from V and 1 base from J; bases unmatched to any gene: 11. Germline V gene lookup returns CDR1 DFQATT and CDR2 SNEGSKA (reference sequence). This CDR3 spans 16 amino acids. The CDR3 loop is CSATPSTGRGTDTQYF. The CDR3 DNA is TGCAGTGCTACCCCCTCGACAGGGCGCGGCACAGATACGCAGTATTTT.

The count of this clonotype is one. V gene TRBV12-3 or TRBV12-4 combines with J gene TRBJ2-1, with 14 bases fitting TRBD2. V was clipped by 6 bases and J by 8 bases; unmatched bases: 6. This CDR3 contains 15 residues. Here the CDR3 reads CASSYRLAGGYEQFF. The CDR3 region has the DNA TGTGCCAGCAGCTACCGACTAGCGGGAGGGTATGAGCAGTTCTTC.

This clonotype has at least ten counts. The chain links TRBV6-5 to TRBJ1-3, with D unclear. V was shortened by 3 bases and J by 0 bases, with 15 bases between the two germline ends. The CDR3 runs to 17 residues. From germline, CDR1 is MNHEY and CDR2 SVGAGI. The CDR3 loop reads CASSYGPLRVSGNTIYF. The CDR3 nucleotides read TGTGCCAGCAGTTATGGGCCACTACGAGTCTCTGGAAACACCATATATTTT.

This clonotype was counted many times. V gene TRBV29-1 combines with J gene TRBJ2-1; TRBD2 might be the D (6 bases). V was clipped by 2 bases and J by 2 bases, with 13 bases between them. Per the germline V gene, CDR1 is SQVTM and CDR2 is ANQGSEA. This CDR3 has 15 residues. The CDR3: CSVETEGMAYNEQFF. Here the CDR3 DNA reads TGCAGCGTTGAAACGGAGGGGATGGCCTACAATGAGCAGTTCTTC.

Here the CDR3 DNA reads TGTGCCAGCAGTTTAGCTAGGCTAGCGGGCATCCAAGAGACCCAGTACTTC. Its translation: CASSLARLAGIQETQYF. The chain recombines TRBV12-3 or TRBV12-4 with TRBJ2-5, with 8 bases fitting TRBD2. The CDR3 is made up of 17 amino acids. V lost 0 bases to trimming and J lost 1 base; unmatched junction nucleotides: 7.

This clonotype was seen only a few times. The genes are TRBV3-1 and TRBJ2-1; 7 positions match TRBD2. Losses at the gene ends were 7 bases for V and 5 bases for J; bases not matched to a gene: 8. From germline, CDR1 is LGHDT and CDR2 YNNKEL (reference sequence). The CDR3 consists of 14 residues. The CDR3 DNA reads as TGTGCCAGCACCAGGGCTAGCGGTAACAATGAGCAGTTCTTC. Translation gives CASTRASGNNEQFF.

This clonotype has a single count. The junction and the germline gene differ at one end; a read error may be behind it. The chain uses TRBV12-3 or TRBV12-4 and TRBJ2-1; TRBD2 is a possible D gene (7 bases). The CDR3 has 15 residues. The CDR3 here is CASTLGGVAYDEQFF. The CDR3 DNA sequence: TGTGCCAGCACCCTAGGGGGGGTAGCCTACGATGAGCAGTTCTTC.

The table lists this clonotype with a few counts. The CDR3 DNA reads as TGTGCCAGCAGTGGACTAGCGAATTGGATTACGCAGTATTTT. It is translated as CASSGLANWITQYF. The chain carries TRBV6-2 or TRBV6-3 and TRBJ2-3; TRBD2 aligns across 9 bases. V was pared by 5 bases and J by 8 bases, with 8 bases of the junction left unmatched. Looked up from germline, CDR1 is MNHEY and CDR2 is SVGEGT. This CDR3 is 14 amino acids long.

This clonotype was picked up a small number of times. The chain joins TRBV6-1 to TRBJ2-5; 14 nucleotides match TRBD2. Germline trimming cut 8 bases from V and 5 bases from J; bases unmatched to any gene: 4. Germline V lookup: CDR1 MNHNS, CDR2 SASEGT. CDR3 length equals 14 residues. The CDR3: CASGRTSGRETQYF. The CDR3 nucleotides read TGTGCCAGCGGAAGGACTAGCGGGAGGGAGACCCAGTACTTC.

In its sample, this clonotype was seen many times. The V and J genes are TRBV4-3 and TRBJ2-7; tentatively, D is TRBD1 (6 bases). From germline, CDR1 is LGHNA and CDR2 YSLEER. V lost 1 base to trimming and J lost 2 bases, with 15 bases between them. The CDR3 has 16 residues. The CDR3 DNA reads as TGCGCCAGCAGCCAAGGGATCGCAGGGGCACCCTACGAGCAGTACTTC. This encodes CASSQGIAGAPYEQYF.

The CDR3 DNA sequence: TGCAGTGCTAGGGTAGTGGTGGCCCCAGATACGCAGTATTTT. It specifies CSARVVVAPDTQYF. This chain links TRBV20-1 with TRBJ2-3; D unresolved. Germline V lookup: CDR1 DFQATT, CDR2 SNEGSKA (reference sequence). The length of the CDR3 is 14 residues. V was cut by 3 bases and J by 4 bases, with 14 bases left in between.

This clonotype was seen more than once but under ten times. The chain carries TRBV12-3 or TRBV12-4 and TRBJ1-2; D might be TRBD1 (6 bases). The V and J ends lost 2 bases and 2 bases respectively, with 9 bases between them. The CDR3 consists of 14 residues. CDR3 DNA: TGTGCCAGCAGTTTATACAGGGAAAACTATGGCTACACCTTC. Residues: CASSLYRENYGYTF.

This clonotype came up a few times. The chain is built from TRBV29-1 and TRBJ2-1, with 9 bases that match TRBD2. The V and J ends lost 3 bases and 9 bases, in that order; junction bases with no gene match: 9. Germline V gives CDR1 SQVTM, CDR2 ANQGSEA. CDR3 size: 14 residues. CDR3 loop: CSVDLPSGNSEQFF. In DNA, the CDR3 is TGCAGCGTTGATCTACCTAGCGGGAATTCTGAGCAGTTCTTC.

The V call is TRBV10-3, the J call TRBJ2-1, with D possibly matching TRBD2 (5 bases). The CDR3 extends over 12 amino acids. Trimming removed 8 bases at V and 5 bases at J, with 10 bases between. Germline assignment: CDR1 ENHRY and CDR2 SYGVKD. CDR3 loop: CAIGGFDNEQFF. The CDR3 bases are TGTGCCATCGGCGGGTTCGACAATGAGCAGTTCTTC.

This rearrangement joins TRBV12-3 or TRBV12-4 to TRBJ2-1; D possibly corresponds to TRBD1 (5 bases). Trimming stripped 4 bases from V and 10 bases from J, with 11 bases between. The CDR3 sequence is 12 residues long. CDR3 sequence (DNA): TGTGCCAGCAGTTATGGTAGGGGAGAGCAGTTCTTC. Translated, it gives CASSYGRGEQFF.

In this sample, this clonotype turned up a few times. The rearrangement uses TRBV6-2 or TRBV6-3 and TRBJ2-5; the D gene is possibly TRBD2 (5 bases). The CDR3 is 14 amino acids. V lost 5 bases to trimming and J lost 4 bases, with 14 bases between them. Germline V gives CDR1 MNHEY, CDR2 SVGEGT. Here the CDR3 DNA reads TGTGCCAGCAGTCTGACGCTCCGGGGAGAGACCCAGTACTTC. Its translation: CASSLTLRGETQYF.

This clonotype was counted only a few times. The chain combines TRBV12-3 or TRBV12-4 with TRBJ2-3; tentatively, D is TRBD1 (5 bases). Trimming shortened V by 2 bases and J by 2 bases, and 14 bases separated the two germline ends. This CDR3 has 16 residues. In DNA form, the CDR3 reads TGTGCCAGCAGTTTAAGGCAGGGCGCACCCACAGATACGCAGTATTTT. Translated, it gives CASSLRQGAPTDTQYF.

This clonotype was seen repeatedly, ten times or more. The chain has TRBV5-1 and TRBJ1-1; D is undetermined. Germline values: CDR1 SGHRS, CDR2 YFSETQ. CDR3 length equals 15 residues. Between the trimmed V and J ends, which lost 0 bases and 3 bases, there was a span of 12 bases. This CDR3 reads CASSLASGMDTEAFF. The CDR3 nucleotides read TGCGCCAGCAGCTTGGCTTCGGGCATGGACACTGAAGCTTTCTTT.

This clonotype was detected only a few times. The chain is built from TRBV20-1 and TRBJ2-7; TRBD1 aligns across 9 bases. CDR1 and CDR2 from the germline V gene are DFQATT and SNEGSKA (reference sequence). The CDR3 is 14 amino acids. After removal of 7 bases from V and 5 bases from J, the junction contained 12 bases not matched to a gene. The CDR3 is CSGRHGQGLNEQYF. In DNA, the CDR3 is TGCAGTGGCAGGCACGGACAGGGGCTAAACGAGCAGTACTTC.

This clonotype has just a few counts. CDR3 coding DNA: TGTGCCAGCAGCCCCAGGGGGCAGTCCTACGAGCAGTACTTC. Its translation is CASSPRGQSYEQYF. The chain links TRBV7-9 to TRBJ2-7, with 8 nucleotides matching TRBD1. The CDR3 is 14 residues long. The trim removed 5 bases at V and 1 base at J, leaving 4 bases unmatched. Looked up from germline, CDR1 is SEHNR and CDR2 is FQNEAQ (reference sequence).

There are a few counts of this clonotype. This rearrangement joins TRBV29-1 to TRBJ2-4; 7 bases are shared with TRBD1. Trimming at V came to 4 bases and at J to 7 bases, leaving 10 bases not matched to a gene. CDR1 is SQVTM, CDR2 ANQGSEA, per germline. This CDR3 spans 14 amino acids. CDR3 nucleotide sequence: TGCAGCGTTGGACAGGGCGGGCGAATGAACATTCAGTACTTC. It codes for CSVGQGGRMNIQYF.

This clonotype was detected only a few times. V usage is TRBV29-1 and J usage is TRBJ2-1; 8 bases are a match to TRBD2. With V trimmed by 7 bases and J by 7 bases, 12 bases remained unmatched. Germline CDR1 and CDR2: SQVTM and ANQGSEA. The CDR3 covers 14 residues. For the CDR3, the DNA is TGCAGCGCGTTGCACCATTCGGGGGGGAATGAGCAGTTCTTC. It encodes CSALHHSGGNEQFF.

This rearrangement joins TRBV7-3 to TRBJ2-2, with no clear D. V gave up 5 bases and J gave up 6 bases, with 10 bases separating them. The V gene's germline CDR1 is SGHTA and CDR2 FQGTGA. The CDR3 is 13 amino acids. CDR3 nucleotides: TGTGCCAGCAGCGGCGTGGGCCCCGGGGAGCTGTTTTTT. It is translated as CASSGVGPGELFF.

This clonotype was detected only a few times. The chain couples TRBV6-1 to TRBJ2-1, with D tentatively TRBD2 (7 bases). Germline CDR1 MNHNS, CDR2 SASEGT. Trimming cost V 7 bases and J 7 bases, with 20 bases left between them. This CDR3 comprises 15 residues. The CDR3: CASTTWGGASNEQFF. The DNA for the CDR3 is TGTGCCAGCACTACCTGGGGGGGGGCAAGTAATGAGCAGTTCTTC.

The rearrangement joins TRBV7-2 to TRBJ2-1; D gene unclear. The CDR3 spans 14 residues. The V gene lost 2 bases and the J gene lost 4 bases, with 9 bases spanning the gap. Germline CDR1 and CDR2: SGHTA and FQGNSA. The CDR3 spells CASSLQQSYNEQFF. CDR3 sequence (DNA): TGTGCCAGCAGCTTACAACAGTCGTACAATGAGCAGTTCTTC. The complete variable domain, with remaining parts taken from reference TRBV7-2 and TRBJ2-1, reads GAGVSQSPSNKVTEKGKDVELRCDPISGHTALYWYRQSLGQGLEFLIYFQGNSAPDKSGLPSDRFSAERTGGSVSTLTIQRTQQEDSAVYLCASSLQQSYNEQFFGPGTRLTVL.